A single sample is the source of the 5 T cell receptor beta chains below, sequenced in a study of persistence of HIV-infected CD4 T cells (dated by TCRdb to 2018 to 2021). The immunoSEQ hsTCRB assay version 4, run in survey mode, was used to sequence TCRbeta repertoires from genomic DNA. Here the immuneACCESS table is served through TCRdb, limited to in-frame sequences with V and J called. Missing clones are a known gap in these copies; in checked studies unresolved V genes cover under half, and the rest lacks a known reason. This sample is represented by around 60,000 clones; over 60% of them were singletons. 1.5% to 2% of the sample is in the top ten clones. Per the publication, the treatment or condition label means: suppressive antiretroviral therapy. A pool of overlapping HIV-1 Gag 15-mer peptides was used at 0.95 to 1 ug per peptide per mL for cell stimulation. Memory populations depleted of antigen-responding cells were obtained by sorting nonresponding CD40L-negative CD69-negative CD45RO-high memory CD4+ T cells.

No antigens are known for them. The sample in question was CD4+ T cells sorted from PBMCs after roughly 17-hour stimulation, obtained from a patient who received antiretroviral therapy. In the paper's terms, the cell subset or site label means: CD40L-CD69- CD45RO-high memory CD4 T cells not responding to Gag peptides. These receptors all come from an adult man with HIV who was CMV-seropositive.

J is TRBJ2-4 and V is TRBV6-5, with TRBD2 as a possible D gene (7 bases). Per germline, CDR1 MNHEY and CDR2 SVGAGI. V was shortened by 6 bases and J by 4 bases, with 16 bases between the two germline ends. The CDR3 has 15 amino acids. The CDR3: CASSTLGGGKNIQYF. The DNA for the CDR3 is TGTGCCAGCAGCACTCTAGGGGGAGGGAAAAACATTCAGTACTTC.

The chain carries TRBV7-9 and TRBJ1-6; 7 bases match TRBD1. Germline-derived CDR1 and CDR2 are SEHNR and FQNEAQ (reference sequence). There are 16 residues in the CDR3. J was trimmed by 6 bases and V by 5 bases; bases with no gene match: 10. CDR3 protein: CASSPQGRGSNSPLHF. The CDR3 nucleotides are TGTGCCAGCAGCCCACAGGGGAGAGGCTCTAATTCACCCCTCCACTTT.

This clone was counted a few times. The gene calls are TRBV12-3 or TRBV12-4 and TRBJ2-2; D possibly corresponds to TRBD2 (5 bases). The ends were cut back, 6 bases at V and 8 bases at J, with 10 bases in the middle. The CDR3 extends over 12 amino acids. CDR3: CASSSSGGELFF. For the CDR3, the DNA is TGTGCCAGCAGCTCCTCGGGGGGGGAGCTGTTTTTT.

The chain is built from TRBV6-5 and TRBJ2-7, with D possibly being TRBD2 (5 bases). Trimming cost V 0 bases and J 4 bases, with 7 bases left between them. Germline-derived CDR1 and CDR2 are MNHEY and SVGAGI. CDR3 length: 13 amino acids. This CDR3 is CASSYSQRYEQYF. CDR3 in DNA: TGTGCCAGCAGTTACTCGCAGCGGTACGAGCAGTACTTC.

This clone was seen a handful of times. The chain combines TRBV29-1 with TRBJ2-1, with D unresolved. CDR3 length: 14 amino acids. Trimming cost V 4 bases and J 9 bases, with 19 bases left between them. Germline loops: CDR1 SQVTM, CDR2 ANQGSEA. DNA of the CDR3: TGCAGCGTTGTAAACTACGGCCCGGACGGTGAGCAGTTCTTC. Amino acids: CSVVNYGPDGEQFF.